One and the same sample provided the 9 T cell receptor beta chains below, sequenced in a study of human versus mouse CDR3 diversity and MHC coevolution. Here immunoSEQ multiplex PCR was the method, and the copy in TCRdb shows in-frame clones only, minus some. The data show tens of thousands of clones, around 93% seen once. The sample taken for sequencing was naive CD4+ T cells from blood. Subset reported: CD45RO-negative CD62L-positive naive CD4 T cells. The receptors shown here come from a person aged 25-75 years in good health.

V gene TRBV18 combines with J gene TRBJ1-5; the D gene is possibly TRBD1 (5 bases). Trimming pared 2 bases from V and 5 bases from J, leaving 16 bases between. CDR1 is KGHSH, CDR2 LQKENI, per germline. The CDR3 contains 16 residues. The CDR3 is CASSPSGRADDQPQHF. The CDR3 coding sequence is TGTGCCAGCTCACCATCGGGCAGGGCGGACGATCAGCCCCAGCATTTT.

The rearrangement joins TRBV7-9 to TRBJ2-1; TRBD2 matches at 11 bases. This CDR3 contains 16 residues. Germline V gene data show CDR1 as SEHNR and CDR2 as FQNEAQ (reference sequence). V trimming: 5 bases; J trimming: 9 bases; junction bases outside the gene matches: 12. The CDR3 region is CASSLSGSGRAGEQFF. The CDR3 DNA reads TGTGCCAGCAGCCTGTCTGGTAGCGGGAGGGCGGGTGAGCAGTTCTTC. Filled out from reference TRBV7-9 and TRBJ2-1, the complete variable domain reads DTGVSQNPRHKITKRGQNVTFRCDPISEHNRLYWYRQTLGQGPEFLTYFQNEAQLEKSRLLSDRFSAERPKGSFSTLEIQRTEQGDSAMYLCASSLSGSGRAGEQFFGPGTRLTVL.

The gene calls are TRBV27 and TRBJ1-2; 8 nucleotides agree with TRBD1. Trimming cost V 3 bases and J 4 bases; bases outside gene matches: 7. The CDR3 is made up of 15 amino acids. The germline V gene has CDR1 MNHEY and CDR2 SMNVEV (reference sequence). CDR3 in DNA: TGTGCCAGCAGTTTGCGGGCAGGGGGCGGCTATGGCTACACCTTC. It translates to CASSLRAGGGYGYTF.

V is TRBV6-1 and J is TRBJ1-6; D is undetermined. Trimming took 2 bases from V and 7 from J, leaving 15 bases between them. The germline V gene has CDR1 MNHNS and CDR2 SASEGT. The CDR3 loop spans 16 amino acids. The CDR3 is CASSEPRVSANSPLHF. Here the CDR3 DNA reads TGTGCCAGCAGTGAACCCCGTGTCAGCGCGAATTCACCCCTCCACTTT.

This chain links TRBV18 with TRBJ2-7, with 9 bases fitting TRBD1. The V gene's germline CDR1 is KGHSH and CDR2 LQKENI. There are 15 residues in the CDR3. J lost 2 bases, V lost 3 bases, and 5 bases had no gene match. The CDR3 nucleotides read TGTGCCAGCTCACCCGCGGGACAGGGAACCTACGAGCAGTACTTC. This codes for CASSPAGQGTYEQYF.

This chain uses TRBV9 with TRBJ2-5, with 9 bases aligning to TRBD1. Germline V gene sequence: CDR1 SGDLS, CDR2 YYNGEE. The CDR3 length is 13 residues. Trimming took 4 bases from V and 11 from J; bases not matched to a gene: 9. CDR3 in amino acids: CASSIQGAQEQYF. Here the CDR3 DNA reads TGTGCCAGCAGCATACAGGGGGCTCAGGAGCAGTACTTC.

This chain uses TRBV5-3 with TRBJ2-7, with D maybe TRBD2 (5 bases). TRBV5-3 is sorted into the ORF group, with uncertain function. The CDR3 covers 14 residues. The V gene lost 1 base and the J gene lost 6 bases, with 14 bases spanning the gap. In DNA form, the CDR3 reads TGTGCCAGAAGCTTGATCCGGGAAGGACTCGAGCAGTACTTC. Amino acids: CARSLIREGLEQYF.

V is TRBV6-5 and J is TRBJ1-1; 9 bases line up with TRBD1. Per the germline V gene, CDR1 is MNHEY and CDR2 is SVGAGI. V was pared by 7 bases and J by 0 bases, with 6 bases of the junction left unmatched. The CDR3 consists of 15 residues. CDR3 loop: CASNVQGALNTEAFF. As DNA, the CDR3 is TGTGCCAGCAATGTACAGGGGGCGTTGAACACTGAAGCTTTCTTT.

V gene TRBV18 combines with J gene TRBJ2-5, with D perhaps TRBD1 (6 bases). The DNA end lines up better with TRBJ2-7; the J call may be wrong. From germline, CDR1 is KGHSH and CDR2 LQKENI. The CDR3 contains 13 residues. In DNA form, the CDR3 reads TGTGCCAGCTCACCACCACAGGGCGACGAGCAGTACTTC. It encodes CASSPPQGDEQYF.